The 4 T cell receptor beta chains listed next were all sequenced from one sample in a study of blood T cell repertoires in COVID-19 (dated by TCRdb to 2020 to 2022). Libraries were constructed by the immunoSEQ multiplex PCR assay. The clones in this table, taken by TCRdb from immuneACCESS, are in-frame only. Not every clone is retained; where verified, under half of the shortfall comes from an unresolved V gene, and the cause of the rest is unknown. In all, the sample holds over 200,000 clones, and about 88% of those were seen once. The top ten hold 1.9% of the sample. Sequenced sample: peripheral blood. All receptors come from a middle-aged man with active or convalescent COVID-19.

This chain links TRBV12-3 or TRBV12-4 with TRBJ1-2; D gene unclear. The CDR3 sequence is 10 residues long. Trimming took 8 bases from V and 4 from J, leaving 5 bases between them. CDR3 sequence (DNA): TGTGCCAGCGGGAGCTATGGCTACACCTTC. Its protein is CASGSYGYTF.

The chain has TRBV7-9 and TRBJ2-3, with TRBD1 matching 9 bases. CDR3 length: 17 amino acids. Germline CDR1 SEHNR, CDR2 FQNEAQ (reference sequence). J gave up 2 bases and V 5 bases, and 11 bases lay outside the gene matches. This CDR3 reads CASSILPGTGTTDTQYF. For the CDR3, the DNA is TGTGCCAGCAGCATTCTCCCGGGGACAGGGACCACAGATACGCAGTATTTT.

The chain is built from TRBV12-3 or TRBV12-4 and TRBJ1-5; the D gene is possibly TRBD1 (6 bases). Trimming shortened V by 8 bases and J by 7 bases, and 15 bases separated the two germline ends. This CDR3 is built from 13 residues. CDR3 sequence reads: CASGRGLWQPQHF. The CDR3 nucleotides are TGTGCCAGCGGGCGGGGGCTTTGGCAGCCCCAGCATTTT.

This clone has a handful of counts. The gene calls are TRBV5-5 and TRBJ1-4; TRBD1 matches at 8 bases. Losses at the gene ends were 0 bases for V and 6 bases for J; bases not matched to a gene: 4. CDR1 SGHKS and CDR2 YYEKEE come from the germline V gene (reference sequence). This CDR3 region has 15 residues. The CDR3 spells CASSLGGQVYEKLFF. CDR3 coding DNA: TGTGCCAGCAGCTTGGGGGGACAGGTCTATGAAAAACTGTTTTTT.